This T cell receptor (beta chain) is drawn from a study of T cell changes during pregnancy in multiple sclerosis. Data came from immunoSEQ multiplex PCR; TCRdb stores just in-frame clones and leaves some out. The data contain approximately 65,000 clones, around 90% of them singletons. The CDR3 length is 14 residues. Germline V gene sequence: CDR1 SGHAT, CDR2 FQNNGV. V shed 1 base and J shed 7 bases, with 13 bases lying between them. The clonotype comes from a female donor with multiple sclerosis, enrolled in a pregnancy study. Sequenced here: CD4+ T cells from peripheral blood mononuclear cells, sampled in the first trimester of pregnancy. This chain links TRBV11-2 with TRBJ1-1; TRBD1 might be the D (5 bases). Here the CDR3 DNA reads TGTGCCAGCAGCTTAGTGAAGGGGATGTTTGAAGCTTTCTTT. Its protein is CASSLVKGMFEAFF.